The T cell receptor beta chain described here comes from a study of cytomegalovirus exposure and HLA in healthy donors (dated by TCRdb to about 2017). At the level of the whole study: According to an earlier analysis of a few hundred of the donors, about 180 million T cells yielded 120 million or so unique TCR beta sequences and about 300 Gb of sequence data. Because of strong linkage in the cohort, a few DR-DQ haplotypes were treated as single units for association and clustering. In addition to the first cohort of hundreds of subjects, a separate validation cohort of 130 or so different subjects was used. Among 300 to 500 genotyped donors of the cohort, an average of around 250,000 unique TCR beta nucleotide sequences was sequenced per donor, of which roughly 17% were non-productive. In an earlier analysis of 587 of the donors, high-throughput TCR beta sequencing was used to judge whether each TCR beta V gene segment behaved as functional or pseudogenic. Using immunosequencing, the study profiled T cell repertoires from roughly 650 subjects and related those repertoires to cytomegalovirus serostatus. A later genetic analysis took genome-wide SNP genotypes for 398 of the 666 donors and used that subset as a discovery cohort. A later analysis re-analyzed previously published TCR beta repertoires from 650 to 800 donors and added high-resolution HLA genotyping to study TCR occurrence patterns. Roughly 310 gigabases of sequencing data and 78 million or so unique TCR sequences were included in an early release covering roughly 600 HLA-typed donors. To predict cytomegalovirus infection status, the study combined high-throughput TCR immunosequencing, statistical association of individual TCRs with disease status, and machine learning. Of the roughly 410 genotyped donors, 75% to 85% were placed in the genetic ancestry cluster associated with self-reported Caucasian donors. Every repertoire in the discovery cohort had been generated on one and the same sequencing platform. Typing coverage varied by locus: 629-630 donors for A, B, C, DRB1 and DQB1; approximately 500 for DQA1; 600 to 610 for DPA1; fewer than 480 for DPB1. The study aimed to test whether cataloging public T cell receptors could reveal signatures of past pathogen exposure. Alongside the repertoire data, information on donor age, sex, ethnicity and CMV serostatus was compiled. HLA typing covered class I and class II loci at four-digit resolution. Rather than drawing on any new phenotypic data, the later analysis identified candidate immune exposures from TCR beta sequences and the way those sequences occurred across donors.

Points the paper makes about the study in general: A further reported finding was that TCR beta sequences accurately predicted the HLA-A and HLA-B alleles for most subjects in the first cohort. In a later genetic analysis, fewer N-insertions in productive TCRs were reported among donors in an Asian-associated ancestry cluster than the roughly 640-donor mean. The sequencing pipeline was judged likely to have produced a cluster of highly shared sequence variants as a technical artifact. For the cohort, immune exposure information was limited to CMV serostatus. When HLA alleles, especially DR and DQ, strongly co-occurred, attributing TCR associations to individual alleles was difficult. Cytomegalovirus status was reported to be diagnosed by the classifier with high specificity and sensitivity in both the original and validation cohorts. In a later analysis, TCR association rates were found to vary across HLA loci, with the most associated TCRs seen for DRB1 alleles and the fewest for HLA-C alleles. According to a later analysis, most CMV-associated TCR beta chains appeared to be HLA-restricted, and the HLA associations seemed to be driven largely by CMV exposure. HLA typing was unavailable for some donors at each locus, so association tests used only the typed subset. Linkage disequilibrium might explain the correlated functional status among segregating V segments, but an unknown experimental factor could not be ruled out. An earlier analysis of 587 of the donors showed that most TCR beta V segments appeared in productive rearrangements either about 87% or about 30% of the time, which broadly matched IMGT annotations. Most TCR sequences were observed very rarely across donors, whereas some public TCRs were present in many individuals. A later analysis found that HLA-associated TCR beta chains were more clonally expanded and had lower generation probabilities than equally common non-associated chains. In a later analysis, over 15,000 TCR beta sequences were associated with specific HLA alleles at a false discovery rate of 0.05. A later analysis reported that several top co-occurrence clusters appeared linked to parvovirus B19, influenza, CMV and Epstein-Barr virus. In this cohort, only TCR beta chains were sequenced, and detectable features were limited by the absence of alpha or paired-chain data. V-gene and J-gene trimming of TCR beta chains was associated with a missense DCLRE1C variant in a later genetic analysis, and the association was replicated in an independent cohort. About 17 rarely observed V segments, including chromosome 9 orphons, were excluded from the earlier analysis of approximately 500 of the donors because counts were too low. In the study, around 160 TCR beta chains were listed as associated with cytomegalovirus. It was suggested by the authors that the approach could potentially be generalized to other disease states and immunological phenotypes. The presence/absence analyses assumed that sequencing depth was roughly uniform across donors, and that assumption may not be true. A few of the identified cytomegalovirus-associated TCR beta chains were confirmed in vitro to be specific for cytomegalovirus antigens.

With respect to this clone: Its antigen is not yet known. No base quality information exists; no much larger clone differs at one position.

Library preparation used the immunoSEQ multiplex PCR assay. For the multiplex PCR, a mixture combining 60 forward primers for TCR Vbeta segments and 13 reverse primers for TCR Jbeta segments was used. Amplification of the CDR3 region of rearranged TCR beta genes was performed with a multiplex PCR assay on genomic DNA. The amplified TCR beta libraries were sequenced on the Illumina HiSeq System as 87-base-pair reads. The paper's processing steps were these. A later analysis tallied roughly 76 million unique TCR beta chains across the 640 or so repertoires, and around 10 million of those chains were shared by two or more donors. Raw reads were error-corrected and collapsed into unique sequences by a nearest-neighbor algorithm in which closely related sequences were merged to remove PCR and sequencing errors. V, D and J gene segments were assigned by aligning CDR3 sequences to IMGT reference sequences. For a sequence to be retained, a match of at least six nucleotides was required to both a V gene segment and a J gene segment. A rearrangement counted as productive if the CDR3 had no stop codons and remained in frame with V and J, and every other rearrangement counted as non-productive. CDR3 was defined according to IMGT convention as the region running from the second conserved V-encoded cysteine to the conserved J-encoded phenylalanine. The earlier analysis of roughly 590 of the donors excluded any sequence lacking an unambiguous match to a single V gene segment. An earlier analysis of under 750 of the donors called V segments functional above 56.7% productive rearrangements and segregating when the between-donor standard deviation exceeded 5%. A statistical classification framework was developed to diagnose cytomegalovirus status using the catalog of TCR beta chain sequences. A later analysis assigned V and J genes by comparing TCR nucleotide sequences with IMGT/GENE-DB human TR gene sequences. In a later analysis, CDR3 sequences and most-parsimonious VDJ recombination scenarios were assigned using the TCRdist pipeline. A later analysis defined each TCR beta chain by its CDR3 amino acid sequence plus V-gene family, and excluded reads lacking a unique V-gene family. In a later analysis, fewer than 600 highly shared, low-generation-probability nucleotide sequences were removed to address suspected cross-contamination and a sequencing artifact. In a later analysis, a clonal expansion index was calculated for each public chain from normalized within-repertoire ranks of inferred template counts. A later analysis computed generation probabilities with a VDJ recombination model fitted to out-of-frame rearrangements, and checked the results against IGoR. A later analysis scored TCR-TCR, TCR-HLA and TCR-CMV co-occurrence with hypergeometric tests, applying a repertoire-size bias correction to TCR pairs. To estimate false discovery rates, a later analysis permuted the HLA or CMV assignments 20 times. In a later analysis, co-occurring TCRs were grouped with DBSCAN, and TCRdist sequence similarity was added when clustering was performed within HLA-allele-positive subsets. Co-occurrence clustering excluded repertoires with fewer than 30,000 or more than 120,000 public chains, plus five with anomalous nucleotide sharing. As stored in TCRdb, this immuneACCESS dataset retains in-frame rearrangements with V and J assigned. A fraction of the clones does not appear; measured against another copy, unresolved V genes explain less than half of the discrepancy, and the remainder lacks a known reason. The V and J calls and the clone size are those of that table, but D and trimming were determined from the DNA. The table for this sample lists roughly 120,000 clones; about four fifths of them were counted only once. Less than 3% of the sample rests with the top ten.

In total, 666 healthy bone marrow donors made up the cohort. All cohort members were sampled while nominally healthy, although unrecorded immune exposures were likely present. The donor tested CMV seropositive, placing the donor among the approximately 290 seropositive members of the cohort. A peripheral blood sample was collected from each donor, and TCR beta sequencing was performed on peripheral blood mononuclear cells. Genomic DNA extraction from the blood cell samples was performed with the Qiagen DNeasy Blood Extraction Kit. The TCR was taken from a woman in her sixties or seventies in good health and CMV-seropositive. Sample: PBMCs.

CDR3 region: CASSRPMLCREVYEQYF. Here is the DNA: TGCGCCAGCAGTCGCCCGATGTTATGTCGGGAGGTCTACGAGCAGTACTTC. This chain is built from TRBV23-1 and TRBJ2-7; 7 nucleotides in the junction match TRBD2. TRBV23-1 is annotated as an ORF whose role is uncertain. CDR3 length: 17 amino acids, cysteine to phenylalanine. The only DNA kept is the CDR3, 51 bases in frame from the first base. Trimmed from V: 4 bases; trimmed from J: 3 bases; junction bases lacking a gene match: 15.